This T cell receptor beta chain emerged from a study of T cell changes during pregnancy in multiple sclerosis. Data came from immunoSEQ multiplex PCR; TCRdb stores just in-frame clones and leaves some out. This table holds approximately 72,000 clones, 80% to 95% found once. V was pared by 6 bases and J by 2 bases, with 14 bases between. The CDR3 has 14 amino acids. The germline CDR1 and CDR2 sequences are SNHLY and FYNNEI. This clone appeared once. The clonotype originates from a female donor in good health, enrolled as a control in a pregnancy study. The chain is built from TRBV2 and TRBJ2-7, with a weak D call TRBD1 (5 bases). The material was peripheral blood, obtained in the first trimester of pregnancy. The CDR3 region is CASRTDPDTYEQYF. CDR3 DNA sequence: TGTGCCAGCAGGACAGACCCCGATACCTACGAGCAGTACTTC.